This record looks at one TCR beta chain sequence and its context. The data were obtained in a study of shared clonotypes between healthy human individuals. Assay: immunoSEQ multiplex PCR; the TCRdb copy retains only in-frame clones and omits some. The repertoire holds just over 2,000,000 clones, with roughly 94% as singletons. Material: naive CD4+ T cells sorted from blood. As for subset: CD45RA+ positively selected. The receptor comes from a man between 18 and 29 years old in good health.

CDR3 sequence reads: CAWSVVDSNQPQHF. The CDR3 nucleotides read TGTGCCTGGAGTGTCGTCGACAGCAATCAGCCCCAGCATTTT. The rearrangement uses TRBV30 and TRBJ1-5; D ambiguous. This CDR3 region has 14 residues. V lost 0 bases and J lost 1, with 7 bases in between. The germline CDR1 and CDR2 sequences are GTSNPN and SVGIG (reference sequence).